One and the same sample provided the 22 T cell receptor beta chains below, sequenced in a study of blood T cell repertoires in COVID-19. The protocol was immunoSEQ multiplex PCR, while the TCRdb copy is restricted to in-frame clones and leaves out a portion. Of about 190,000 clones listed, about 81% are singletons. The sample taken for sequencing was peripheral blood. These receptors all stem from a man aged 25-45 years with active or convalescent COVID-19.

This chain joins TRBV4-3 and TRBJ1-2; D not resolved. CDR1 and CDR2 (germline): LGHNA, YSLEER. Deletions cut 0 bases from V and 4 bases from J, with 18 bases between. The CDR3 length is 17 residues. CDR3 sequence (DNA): TGCGCCAGCAGCCAAGATGAGTTTCCCGGGTCCGGCTATGGCTACACCTTC. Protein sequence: CASSQDEFPGSGYGYTF.

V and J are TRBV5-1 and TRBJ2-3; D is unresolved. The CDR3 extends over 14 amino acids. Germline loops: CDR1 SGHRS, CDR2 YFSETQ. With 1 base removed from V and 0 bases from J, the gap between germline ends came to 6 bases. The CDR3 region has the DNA TGCGCCAGCAGCTTGCGCGGTAGCACAGATACGCAGTATTTT. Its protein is CASSLRGSTDTQYF.

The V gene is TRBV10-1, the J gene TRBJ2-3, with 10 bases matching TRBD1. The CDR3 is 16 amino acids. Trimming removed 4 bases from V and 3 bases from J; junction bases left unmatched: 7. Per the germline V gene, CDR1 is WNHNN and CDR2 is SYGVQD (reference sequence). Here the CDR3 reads CASSGEGQGLTDTQYF. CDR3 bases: TGCGCCAGCAGTGGGGAGGGACAGGGGTTAACAGATACGCAGTATTTT.

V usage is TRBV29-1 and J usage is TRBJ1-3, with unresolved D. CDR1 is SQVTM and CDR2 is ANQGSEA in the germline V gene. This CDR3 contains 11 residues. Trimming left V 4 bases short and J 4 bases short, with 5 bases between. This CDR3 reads CSVAGGNTIYF. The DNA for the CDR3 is TGCAGCGTTGCAGGCGGAAACACCATATATTTT. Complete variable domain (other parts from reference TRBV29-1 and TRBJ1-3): SAVISQKPSRDICQRGTSLTIQCQVDSQVTMMFWYRQQPGQSLTLIATANQGSEATYESGFVIDKFPISRPNLTFSTLTVSNMSPEDSSIYLCSVAGGNTIYFGEGSWLTVV.

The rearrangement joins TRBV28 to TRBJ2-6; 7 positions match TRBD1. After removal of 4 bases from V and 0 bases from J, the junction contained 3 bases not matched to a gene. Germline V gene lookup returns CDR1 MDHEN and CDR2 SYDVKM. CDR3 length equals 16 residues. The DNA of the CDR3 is TGTGCCAGCAGTTGGACAGGCTTCTCTGGGGCCAACGTCCTGACTTTC. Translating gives CASSWTGFSGANVLTF.

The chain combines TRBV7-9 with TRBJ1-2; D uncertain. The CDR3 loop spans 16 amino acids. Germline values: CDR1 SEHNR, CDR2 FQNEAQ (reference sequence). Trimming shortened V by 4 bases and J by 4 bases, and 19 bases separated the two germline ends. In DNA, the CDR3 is TGTGCCAGCAGCTCGACGTCGGCATCCGGCGGCTATGGCTACACCTTC. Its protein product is CASSSTSASGGYGYTF.

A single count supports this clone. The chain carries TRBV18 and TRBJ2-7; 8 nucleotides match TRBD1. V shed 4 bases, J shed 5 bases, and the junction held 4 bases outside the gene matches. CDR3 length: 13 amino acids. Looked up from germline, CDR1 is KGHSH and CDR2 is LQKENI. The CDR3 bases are TGTGCCAGCTCACGCCCGACAGGGGACGAGCAGTACTTC. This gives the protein CASSRPTGDEQYF.

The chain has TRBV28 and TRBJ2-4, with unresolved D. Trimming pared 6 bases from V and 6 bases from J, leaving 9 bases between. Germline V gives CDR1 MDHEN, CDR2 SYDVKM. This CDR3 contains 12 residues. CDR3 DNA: TGTGCCAGCAGCAGTCAGATAAACATTCAGTACTTC. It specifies CASSSQINIQYF.

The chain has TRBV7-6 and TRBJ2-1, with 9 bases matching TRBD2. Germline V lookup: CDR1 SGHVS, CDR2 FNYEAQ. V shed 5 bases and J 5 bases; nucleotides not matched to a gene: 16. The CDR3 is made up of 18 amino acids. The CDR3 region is CASSPRLAEDLGNNEQFF. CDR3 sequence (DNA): TGTGCCAGCAGCCCCCGACTAGCGGAGGACCTCGGAAACAATGAGCAGTTCTTC.

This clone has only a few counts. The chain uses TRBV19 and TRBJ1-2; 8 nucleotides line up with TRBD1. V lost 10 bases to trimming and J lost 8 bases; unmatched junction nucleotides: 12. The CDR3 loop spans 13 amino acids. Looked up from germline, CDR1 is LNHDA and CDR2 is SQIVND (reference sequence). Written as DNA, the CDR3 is TGTGCCACCTCCCGGCAGGGGGCGGGGGGCTACACCTTC. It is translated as CATSRQGAGGYTF.

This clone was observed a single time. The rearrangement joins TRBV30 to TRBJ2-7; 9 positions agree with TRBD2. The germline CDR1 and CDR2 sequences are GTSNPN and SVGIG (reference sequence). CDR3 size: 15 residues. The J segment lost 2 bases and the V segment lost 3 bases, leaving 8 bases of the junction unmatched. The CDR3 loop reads CAWSENTSGPYEQYF. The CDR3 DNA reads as TGTGCCTGGAGCGAGAACACTAGCGGGCCCTACGAGCAGTACTTC.

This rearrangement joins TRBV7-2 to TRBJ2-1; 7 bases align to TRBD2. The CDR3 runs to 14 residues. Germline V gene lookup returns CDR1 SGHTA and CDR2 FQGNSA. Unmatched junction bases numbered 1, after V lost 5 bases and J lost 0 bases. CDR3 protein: CASSGGDSYNEQFF. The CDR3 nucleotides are TGTGCCAGCAGCGGGGGGGACTCCTACAATGAGCAGTTCTTC.

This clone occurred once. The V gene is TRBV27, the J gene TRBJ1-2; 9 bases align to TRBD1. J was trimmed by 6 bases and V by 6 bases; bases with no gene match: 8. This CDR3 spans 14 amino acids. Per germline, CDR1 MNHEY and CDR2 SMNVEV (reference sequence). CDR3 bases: TGTGCCAGCAGCCGGACAGGGGCGTTCGATGGCTACACCTTC. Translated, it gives CASSRTGAFDGYTF.

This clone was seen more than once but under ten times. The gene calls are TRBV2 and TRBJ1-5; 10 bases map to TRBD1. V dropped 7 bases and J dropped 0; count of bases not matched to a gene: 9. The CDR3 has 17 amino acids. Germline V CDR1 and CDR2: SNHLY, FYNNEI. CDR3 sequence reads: CASTFAGTGDSNQPQHF. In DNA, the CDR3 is TGTGCCAGCACCTTTGCCGGGACAGGGGATAGCAATCAGCCCCAGCATTTT.

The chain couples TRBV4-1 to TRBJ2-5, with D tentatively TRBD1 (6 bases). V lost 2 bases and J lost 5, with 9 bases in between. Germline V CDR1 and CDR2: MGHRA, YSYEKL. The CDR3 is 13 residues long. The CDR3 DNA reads TGCGCCAGCAGCCAACCAGGGGTGGAGACCCAGTACTTC. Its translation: CASSQPGVETQYF.

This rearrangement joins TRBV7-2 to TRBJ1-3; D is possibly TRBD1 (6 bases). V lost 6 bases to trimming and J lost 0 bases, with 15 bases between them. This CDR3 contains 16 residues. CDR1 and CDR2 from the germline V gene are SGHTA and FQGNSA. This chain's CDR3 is CASSRITGYSGNTIYF. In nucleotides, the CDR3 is TGTGCCAGCAGTCGCATAACAGGGTACTCTGGAAACACCATATATTTT.

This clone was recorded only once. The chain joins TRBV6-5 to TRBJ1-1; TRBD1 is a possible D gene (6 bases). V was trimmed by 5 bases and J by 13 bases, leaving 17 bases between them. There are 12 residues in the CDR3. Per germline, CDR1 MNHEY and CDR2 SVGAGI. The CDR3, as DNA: TGTGCCAGCAGTACCAAATTAAAGGGGGATTTCTTT. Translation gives CASSTKLKGDFF.

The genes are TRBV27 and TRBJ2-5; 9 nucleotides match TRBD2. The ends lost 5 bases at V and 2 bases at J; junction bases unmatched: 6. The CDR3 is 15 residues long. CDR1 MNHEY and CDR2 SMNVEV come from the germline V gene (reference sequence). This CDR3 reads CASSIGGRGQETQYF. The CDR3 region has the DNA TGTGCCAGCAGTATAGGCGGGAGGGGGCAAGAGACCCAGTACTTC.

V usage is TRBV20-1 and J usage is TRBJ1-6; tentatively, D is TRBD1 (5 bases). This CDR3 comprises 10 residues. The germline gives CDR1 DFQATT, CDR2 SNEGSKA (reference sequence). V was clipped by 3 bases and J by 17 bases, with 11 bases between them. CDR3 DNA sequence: TGCAGTGCTAGTACTACGGGGGTCCACTTT. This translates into CSASTTGVHF.

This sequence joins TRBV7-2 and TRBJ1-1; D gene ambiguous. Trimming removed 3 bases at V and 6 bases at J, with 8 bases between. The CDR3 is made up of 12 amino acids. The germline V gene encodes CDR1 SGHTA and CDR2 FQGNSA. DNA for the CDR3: TGTGCCAGCAGCTTTAGCGGGGCTGAAGCTTTCTTT. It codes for CASSFSGAEAFF.

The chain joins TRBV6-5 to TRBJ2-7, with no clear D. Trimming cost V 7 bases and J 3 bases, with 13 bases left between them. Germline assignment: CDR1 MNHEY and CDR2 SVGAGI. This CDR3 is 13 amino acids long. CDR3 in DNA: TGTGCCAGCATCGGTGCTCCGTTCTACGAGCAGTACTTC. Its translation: CASIGAPFYEQYF.

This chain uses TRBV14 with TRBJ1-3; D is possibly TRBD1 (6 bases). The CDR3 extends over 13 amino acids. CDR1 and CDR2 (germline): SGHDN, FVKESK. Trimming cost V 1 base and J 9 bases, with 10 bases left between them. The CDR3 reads CASSQGGLATIYF. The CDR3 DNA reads TGTGCCAGCAGCCAAGGGGGGCTGGCCACCATATATTTT.